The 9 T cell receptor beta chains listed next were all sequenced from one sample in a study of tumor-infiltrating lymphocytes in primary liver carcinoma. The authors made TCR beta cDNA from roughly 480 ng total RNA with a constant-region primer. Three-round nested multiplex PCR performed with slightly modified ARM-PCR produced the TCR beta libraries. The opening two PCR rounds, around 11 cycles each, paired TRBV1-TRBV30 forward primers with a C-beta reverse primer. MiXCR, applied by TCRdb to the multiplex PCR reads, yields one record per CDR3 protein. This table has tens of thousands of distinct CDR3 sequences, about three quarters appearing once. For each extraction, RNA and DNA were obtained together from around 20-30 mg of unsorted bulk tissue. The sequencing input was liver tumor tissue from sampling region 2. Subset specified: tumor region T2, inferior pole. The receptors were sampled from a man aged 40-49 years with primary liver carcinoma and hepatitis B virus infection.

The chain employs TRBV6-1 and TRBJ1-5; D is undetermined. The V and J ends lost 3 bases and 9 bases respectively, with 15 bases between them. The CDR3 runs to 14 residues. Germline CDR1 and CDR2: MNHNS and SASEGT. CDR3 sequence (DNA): TGTGCCAGCAGTGAGGCTACGGAAACGGCGCCCCAGCATTTT. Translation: CASSEATETAPQHF.

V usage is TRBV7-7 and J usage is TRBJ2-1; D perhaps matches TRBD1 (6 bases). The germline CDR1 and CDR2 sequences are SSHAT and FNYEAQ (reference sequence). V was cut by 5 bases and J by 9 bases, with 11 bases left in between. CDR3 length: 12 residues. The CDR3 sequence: CASSPGEGEQFF. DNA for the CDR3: TGTGCCAGCAGCCCAGGGGAAGGTGAGCAGTTCTTC. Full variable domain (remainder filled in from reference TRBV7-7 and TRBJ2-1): GAGVSQSPRYKVTKRGQDVTLRCDPISSHATLYWYQQALGQGPEFLTYFNYEAQPDKSGLPSDRFSAERPEGSISTLTIQRTEQRDSAMYRCASSPGEGEQFFGPGTRLTVL.

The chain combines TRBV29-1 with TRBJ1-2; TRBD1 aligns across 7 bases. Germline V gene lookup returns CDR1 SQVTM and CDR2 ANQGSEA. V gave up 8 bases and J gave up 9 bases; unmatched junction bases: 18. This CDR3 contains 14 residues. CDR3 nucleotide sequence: TGCAGCCTTGGAGGGGGCCGCAGGTCATACAGCTACACCTTC. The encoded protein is CSLGGGRRSYSYTF.

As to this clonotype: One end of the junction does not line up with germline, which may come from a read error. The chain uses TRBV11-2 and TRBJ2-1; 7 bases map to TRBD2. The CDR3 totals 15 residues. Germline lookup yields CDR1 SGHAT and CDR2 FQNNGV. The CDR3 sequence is CAGSFSGPLDDEQFF. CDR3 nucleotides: TGTGCCGGCAGCTTTAGCGGGCCACTCGACGATGAGCAATTCTTC.

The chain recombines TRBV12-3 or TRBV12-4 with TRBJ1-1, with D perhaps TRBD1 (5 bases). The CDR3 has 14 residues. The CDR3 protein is CASCLGLMNTEAFF. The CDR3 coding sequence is TGTGCTAGCTGTTTGGGGCTGATGAACACTGAAGCTTTCTTT.

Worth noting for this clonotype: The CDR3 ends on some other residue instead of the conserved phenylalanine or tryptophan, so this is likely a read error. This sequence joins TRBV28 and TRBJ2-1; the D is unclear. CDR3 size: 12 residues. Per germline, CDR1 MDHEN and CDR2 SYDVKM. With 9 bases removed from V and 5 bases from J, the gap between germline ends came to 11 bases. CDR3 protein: CASSSVNNEQFL. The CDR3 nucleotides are TGTGCCAGTTCCTCGGTTAACAATGAGCAGTTCCTC.

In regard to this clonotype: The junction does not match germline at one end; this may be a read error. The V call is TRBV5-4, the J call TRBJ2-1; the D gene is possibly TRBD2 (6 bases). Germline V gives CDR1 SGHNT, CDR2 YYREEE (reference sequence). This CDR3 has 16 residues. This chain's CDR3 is CTSSARRGVSYNEQFF. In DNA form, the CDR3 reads TGTACCAGCAGCGCCAGGAGGGGAGTGAGCTACAATGAGCAGTTCTTT.

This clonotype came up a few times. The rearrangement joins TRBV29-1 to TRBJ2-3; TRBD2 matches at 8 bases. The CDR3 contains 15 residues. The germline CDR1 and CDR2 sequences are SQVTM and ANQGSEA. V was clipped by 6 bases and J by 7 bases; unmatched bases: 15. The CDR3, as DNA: TGCAGCGTACGGACCAGCGGGAGTTGGAAAAATACGCAGTATTTT. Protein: CSVRTSGSWKNTQYF.

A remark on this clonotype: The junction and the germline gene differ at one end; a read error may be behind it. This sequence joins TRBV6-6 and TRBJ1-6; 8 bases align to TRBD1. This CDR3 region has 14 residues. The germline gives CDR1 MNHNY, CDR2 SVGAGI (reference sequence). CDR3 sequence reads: CVSTHTGGSSALHF. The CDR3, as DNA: TGTGTCAGCACCCACACAGGGGGAAGTTCAGCCCTCCACTTT.